The clone carrying this T cell receptor (beta chain) has a count of ten or more. This specimen comes from a study of blood T cell repertoires in COVID-19. Looking at the study overall: Donors in the United States, Italy and Spain gave samples during acute or convalescent COVID-19. T cells, B-cell-depleted T cells, or PBMCs supplied cDNA or gDNA.

Original processing methods: The assay estimated nucleated cells by amplifying reference gene primers. Measured with immunoSEQ multiplex PCR; TCRdb has only the in-frame clones, and not every one. The D gene and trimming were derived from the DNA, and the V and J assignments and clone size from that table. The table records about 87,000 clones, around 87% of them present only once. CDR1 and CDR2 (germline): MDHEN, SYDVKM. This CDR3 has 15 residues. The V and J ends lost 3 bases and 6 bases respectively, with 17 bases between them. The clonotype originates from a human donor with acute or convalescent COVID-19. The donor label of this sample is uncertain. Source material: peripheral blood. The genes are TRBV28 and TRBJ1-2, with D unclear. The DNA for the CDR3 is TGTGCCAGCAGTTTTAGAGGAGGGATCCCTAATGGCTACACCTTC. This translates into CASSFRGGIPNGYTF.